The 9 T cell receptor beta chains given below trace back to one sample, sequenced in a study of OX40 agonist ivuxolimab in advanced cancers. Some clones are missing from TCRdb's copy, which holds only in-frame ones; the method was immunoSEQ multiplex PCR. There are 45,000 to 60,000 clones in the sample; 83% occur only once, and roughly 3.3% lies in the top ten. Sequences were derived from CD4+ or CD8+ T cells sorted from blood, sampled in a trial of the OX40 agonist ivuxolimab. Receptors were obtained from an adult with an advanced solid tumor such as melanoma, head and neck, liver or kidney cancer.

The chain carries TRBV5-1 and TRBJ1-1, with D maybe TRBD1 (6 bases). The CDR3 runs 14 residues. V was cut by 6 bases and J by 1 base, with 13 bases left in between. Germline V CDR1 and CDR2: SGHRS, YFSETQ. In DNA, the CDR3 is TGCGCCAGCACACAATCGACAGGGAACACTGAAGCTTTCTTT. Amino acid sequence: CASTQSTGNTEAFF.

The chain joins TRBV5-5 to TRBJ2-7; D gene ambiguous. With 4 bases removed from V and 2 bases from J, the gap between germline ends came to 13 bases. The CDR3 runs to 14 residues. Per germline, CDR1 SGHKS and CDR2 YYEKEE (reference sequence). The CDR3 sequence is CASSTPTLAYEQYF. In DNA, the CDR3 is TGTGCCAGCAGCACGCCTACTCTAGCCTACGAGCAGTACTTC.

This clone was seen once. The rearrangement joins TRBV5-6 to TRBJ2-1; 10 positions match TRBD2. CDR3 length equals 16 residues. With V trimmed by 0 bases and J by 1 base, 1 base remained unmatched. Germline V gene lookup returns CDR1 SGHDT and CDR2 YYEEEE. CDR3 sequence: CASSLELAGSYNEQFF. CDR3 DNA: TGTGCCAGCAGCTTGGAACTAGCGGGATCCTACAATGAGCAGTTCTTC.

This clone was counted between two and nine times. The rearrangement joins TRBV10-2 to TRBJ2-7; D perhaps matches TRBD2 (6 bases). This CDR3 is built from 14 residues. With 4 bases removed from V and 1 base from J, the gap between germline ends came to 11 bases. Germline assignment: CDR1 WSHSY and CDR2 SAAADI. In nucleotides, the CDR3 is TGCGCCAGCAGTGTTTCGGGGGATTCCTACGAGCAGTACTTC. It is translated as CASSVSGDSYEQYF.

The chain joins TRBV29-1 to TRBJ1-3; D ambiguous. This CDR3 has 13 residues. The V end lost 4 bases, the J end lost 0 bases, and 7 bases lay between the germline ends. Germline CDR1 reads SQVTM; CDR2 reads ANQGSEA. The chain's CDR3 is CSVAELSGNTIYF. CDR3 DNA sequence: TGCAGCGTTGCCGAGCTCTCTGGAAACACCATATATTTT.

For the CDR3, the DNA is TGTGCCAGCAAATCAGGGGGCACTGAAGCTTTCTTT. As protein: CASKSGGTEAFF. V gene TRBV2 combines with J gene TRBJ1-1; 7 bases are a match to TRBD1. CDR3 size: 12 residues. V lost 7 bases to trimming and J lost 4 bases; unmatched junction nucleotides: 3. Germline CDR1 SNHLY, CDR2 FYNNEI.

This chain connects TRBV6-5 to TRBJ2-7; 9 nucleotides agree with TRBD2. The CDR3 consists of 14 residues. Trimming removed 6 bases from V and 1 base from J; junction bases left unmatched: 4. Germline loops: CDR1 MNHEY, CDR2 SVGAGI. The CDR3 loop reads CASSASGTSYEQYF. The CDR3 bases are TGTGCCAGCAGCGCTAGCGGGACATCCTACGAGCAGTACTTC.

The rearrangement uses TRBV29-1 and TRBJ2-5; weak D call: TRBD1 (5 bases). Trimming removed 6 bases at V and 5 bases at J, with 22 bases between. Germline values: CDR1 SQVTM, CDR2 ANQGSEA. The CDR3 is made up of 15 amino acids. The CDR3 spells CSVLNLVGRRETQYF. The CDR3 DNA reads as TGCAGCGTACTAAACCTAGTGGGGCGTAGGGAGACCCAGTACTTC.

The chain joins TRBV5-6 to TRBJ2-3; perhaps D is TRBD1 or TRBD2 (5 bases each). Germline V CDR1 and CDR2: SGHDT, YYEEEE. The length of the CDR3 is 15 residues. Trimming left V 0 bases short and J 0 bases short, with 8 bases between. CDR3 loop: CASSLEGPSTDTQYF. The CDR3, as DNA: TGTGCCAGCAGCTTGGAGGGACCTAGCACAGATACGCAGTATTTT.